This T cell receptor beta chain was documented in a study of T cell changes during pregnancy in multiple sclerosis. The CDR3 runs to 16 residues. Trimming took 3 bases from V and 6 from J; bases not matched to a gene: 10. In germline, CDR1 is MNHEY, CDR2 SMNVEV (reference sequence). Sequenced by immunoSEQ multiplex PCR; TCRdb stores in-frame clones only, minus some. The table shows roughly 70,000 clones, with around 90% occurring only once. Source: peripheral blood, taken in the third trimester of pregnancy. The TCR sequence derives from a female donor with multiple sclerosis, enrolled in a pregnancy study. The chain links TRBV27 to TRBJ2-2; TRBD2 matches 7 bases. The CDR3 region is CASSFSAGEAAGELFF. CDR3 nucleotides: TGTGCCAGCAGTTTTTCTGCGGGAGAAGCAGCCGGGGAGCTGTTTTTT.